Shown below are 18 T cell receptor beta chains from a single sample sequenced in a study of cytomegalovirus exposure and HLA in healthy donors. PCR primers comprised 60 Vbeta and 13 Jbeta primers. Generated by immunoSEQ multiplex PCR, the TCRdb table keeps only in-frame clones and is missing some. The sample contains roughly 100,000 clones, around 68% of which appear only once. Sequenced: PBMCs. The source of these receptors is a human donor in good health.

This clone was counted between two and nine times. The CDR3 DNA reads TGTGCCTGGAATTTGCGGGATACGCAGTATTTT. Protein sequence: CAWNLRDTQYF. The chain combines TRBV30 with TRBJ2-3; D is ambiguous. CDR1 and CDR2 (germline): GTSNPN, SVGIG (reference sequence). The V end was cut by 4 bases, the J end by 6 bases, with 8 bases between. The CDR3 runs to 11 residues.

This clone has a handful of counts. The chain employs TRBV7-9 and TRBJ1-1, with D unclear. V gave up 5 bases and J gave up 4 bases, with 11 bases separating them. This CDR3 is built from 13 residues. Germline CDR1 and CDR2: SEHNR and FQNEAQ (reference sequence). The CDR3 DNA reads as TGTGCCAGCAGCCCACGGGGTATCACTGAAGCTTTCTTT. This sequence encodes CASSPRGITEAFF.

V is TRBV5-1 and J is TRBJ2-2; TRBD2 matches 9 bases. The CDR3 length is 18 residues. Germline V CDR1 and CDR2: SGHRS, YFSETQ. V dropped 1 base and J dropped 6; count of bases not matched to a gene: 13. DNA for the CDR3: TGCGCCAGCAGCTTGATTTCGGCTCGAGCGGGAGGTTCCGGGGAGCTGTTTTTT. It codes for CASSLISARAGGSGELFF.

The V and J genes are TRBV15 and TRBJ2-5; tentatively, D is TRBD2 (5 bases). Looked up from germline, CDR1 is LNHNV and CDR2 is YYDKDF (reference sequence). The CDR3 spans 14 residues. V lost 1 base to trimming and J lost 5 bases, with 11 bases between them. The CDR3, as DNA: TGTGCCACCAGCAGAGTTGGGCGAGGGGAGACCCAGTACTTC. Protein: CATSRVGRGETQYF.

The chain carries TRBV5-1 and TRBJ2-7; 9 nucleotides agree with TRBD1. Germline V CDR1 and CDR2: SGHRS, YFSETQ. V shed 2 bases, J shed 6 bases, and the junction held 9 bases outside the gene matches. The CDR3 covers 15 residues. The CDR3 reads CASSLGPGQGSEQYF. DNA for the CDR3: TGCGCCAGCAGCTTAGGTCCGGGACAGGGATCCGAGCAGTACTTC.

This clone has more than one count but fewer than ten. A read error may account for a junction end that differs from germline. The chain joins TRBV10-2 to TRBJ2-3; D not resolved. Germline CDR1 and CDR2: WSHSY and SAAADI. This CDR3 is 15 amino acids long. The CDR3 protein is CASSEDSRLSETQYF. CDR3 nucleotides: TGCGCCAGCAGTGAGGATAGCCGATTATCAGAGACGCAGTATTTT.

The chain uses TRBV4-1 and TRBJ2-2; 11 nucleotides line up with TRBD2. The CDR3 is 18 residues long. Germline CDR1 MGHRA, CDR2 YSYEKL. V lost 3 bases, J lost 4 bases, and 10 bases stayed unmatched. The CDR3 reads CASSHLAGGPATTGELFF. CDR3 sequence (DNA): TGCGCCAGCAGCCACTTAGCGGGAGGGCCCGCGACCACCGGGGAGCTGTTTTTT.

The CDR3 DNA sequence: TGTGCCACCAGCCGCAACGAGCGTGATTCCTACAATGAGCAGTTCTTC. Amino acids: CATSRNERDSYNEQFF. J is TRBJ2-1 and V is TRBV15; no reliable D call. Germline V lookup: CDR1 LNHNV, CDR2 YYDKDF (reference sequence). Trimming cost V 5 bases and J 1 base, with 15 bases left between them. The length of the CDR3 is 16 residues.

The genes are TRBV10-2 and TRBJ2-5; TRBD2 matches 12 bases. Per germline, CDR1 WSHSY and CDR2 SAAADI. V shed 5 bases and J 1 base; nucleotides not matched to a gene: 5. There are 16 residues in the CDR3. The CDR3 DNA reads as TGCGCCAGCAGTAAGACTAGCGGGAGAACCCAAGAGACCCAGTACTTC. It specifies CASSKTSGRTQETQYF.

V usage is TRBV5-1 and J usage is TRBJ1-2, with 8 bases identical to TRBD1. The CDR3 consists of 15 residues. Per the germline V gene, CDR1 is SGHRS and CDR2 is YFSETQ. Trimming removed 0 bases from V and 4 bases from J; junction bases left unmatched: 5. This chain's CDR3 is CASSLGIGQGYGYTF. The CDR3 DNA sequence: TGCGCCAGCAGCTTGGGAATAGGACAGGGCTATGGCTACACCTTC.

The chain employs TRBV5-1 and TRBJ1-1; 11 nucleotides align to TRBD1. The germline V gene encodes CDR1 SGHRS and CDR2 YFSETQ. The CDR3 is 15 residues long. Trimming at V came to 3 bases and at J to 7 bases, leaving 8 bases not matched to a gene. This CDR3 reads CASSSFGQGAGEAFF. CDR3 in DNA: TGCGCCAGCAGCTCTTTCGGACAGGGGGCTGGTGAAGCTTTCTTT.

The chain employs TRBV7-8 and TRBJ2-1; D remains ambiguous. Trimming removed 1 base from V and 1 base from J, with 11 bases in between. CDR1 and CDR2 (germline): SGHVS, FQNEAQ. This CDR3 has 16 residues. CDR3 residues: CASSLVAGRSYNEQFF. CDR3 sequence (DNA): TGTGCCAGCAGCTTAGTGGCAGGCCGATCCTACAATGAGCAGTTCTTC.

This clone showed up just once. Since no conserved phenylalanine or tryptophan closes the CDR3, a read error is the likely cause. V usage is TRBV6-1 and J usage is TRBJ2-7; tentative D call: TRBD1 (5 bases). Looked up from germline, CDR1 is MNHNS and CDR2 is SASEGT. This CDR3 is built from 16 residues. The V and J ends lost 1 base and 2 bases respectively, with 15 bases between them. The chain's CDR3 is CASSEEDQGIPYEQYL. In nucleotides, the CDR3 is TGTGCCAGCAGTGAAGAGGATCAGGGAATACCCTACGAGCAGTACCTC.

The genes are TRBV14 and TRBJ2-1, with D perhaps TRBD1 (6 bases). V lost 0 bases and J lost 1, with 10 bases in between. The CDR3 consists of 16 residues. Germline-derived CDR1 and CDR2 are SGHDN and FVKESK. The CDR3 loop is CASSQDRRGSYNEQFF. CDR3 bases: TGTGCCAGCAGCCAAGATCGCAGGGGTTCCTACAATGAGCAGTTCTTC.

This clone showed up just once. The CDR3 spells CASSKNRAWAFF. In DNA, the CDR3 is TGTGCCAGCAGCAAAAACCGTGCGTGGGCTTTCTTT. The chain recombines TRBV21-1 with TRBJ1-1. TRBV21-1 corresponds to a pseudogene. The CDR3 spans 12 residues.

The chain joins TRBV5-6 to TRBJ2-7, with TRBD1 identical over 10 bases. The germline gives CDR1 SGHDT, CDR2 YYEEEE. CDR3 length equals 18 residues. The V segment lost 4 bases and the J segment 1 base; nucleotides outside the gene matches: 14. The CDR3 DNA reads TGTGCCAGCAGCACTACTACCCCGGGACAGGGGCTTTCCTACGAGCAGTACTTC. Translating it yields CASSTTTPGQGLSYEQYF.

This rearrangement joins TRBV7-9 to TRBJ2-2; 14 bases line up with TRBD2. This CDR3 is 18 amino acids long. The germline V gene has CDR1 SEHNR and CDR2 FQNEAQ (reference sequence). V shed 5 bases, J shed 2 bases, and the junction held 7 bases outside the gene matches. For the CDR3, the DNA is TGTGCCAGCAGCCCAAGACTAGCGGGAGGGCTAAACACCGGGGAGCTGTTTTTT. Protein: CASSPRLAGGLNTGELFF.

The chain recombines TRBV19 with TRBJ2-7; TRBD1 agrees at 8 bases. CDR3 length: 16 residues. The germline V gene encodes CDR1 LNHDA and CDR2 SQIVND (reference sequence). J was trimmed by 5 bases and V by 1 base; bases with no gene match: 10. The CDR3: CASSIVWTGIFDEQYF. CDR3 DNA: TGTGCCAGTAGTATAGTATGGACAGGGATTTTTGACGAGCAGTACTTC.